This T cell receptor beta chain is from a study of blood T cell repertoires in COVID-19. As for the study in general: Researchers got acute and convalescent COVID-19 samples from the United States, Italy and Spain.

It was during active infection that Seattle patients were enrolled and then longitudinally followed. Source study methods: Reference gene primer amplification gave nucleated cell count estimates. Profiled with immunoSEQ multiplex PCR; TCRdb holds only in-frame clones, not every one. The D gene and trimming were derived from the DNA, and the V and J assignments and clone size from that table. The table has fewer than 350,000 clones, roughly nine tenths seen once. CDR3 length equals 17 residues. CDR1 and CDR2 from the germline V gene are MNHEY and SVGEGT. Deletions cut 1 base from V and 5 bases from J, with 17 bases between.

The sequencing input was peripheral blood. The receptor was derived from a woman in her 30s with COVID-19, enrolled during active disease. The chain combines TRBV6-2 or TRBV6-3 with TRBJ2-2; possibly TRBD1 for D (5 bases). CDR3 loop: CASSYLRGGHATGELFF. CDR3 coding DNA: TGTGCCAGCAGTTACTTAAGGGGCGGACATGCTACCGGGGAGCTGTTTTTT.